The rows below give T cell receptor beta chains drawn from one sample of a study of T cell responses to AZD1222 COVID-19 vaccine. Sequencing used immunoSEQ multiplex PCR; TCRdb keeps in-frame clones, though not all of them. The table includes more than 95,000 clones, 80% to 90% detected once. Sequenced here: peripheral blood, sampled on day 0 of MenACWY control vaccination. Receptor source: an adult in good health. Each CDR3 is given with its conserved first and last residue. Fields, in order: J gene, clone size, CDR3 length, V gene, D gene, CDR3 protein, CDR3 DNA. A D gene is named only where the DNA matches it firmly. Clone size is not always given. Where it is, it says once, few, many or a class for expanded clones.

TRBJ1-5	-	16	TRBV7-9	-	CASSSGRLEDGQPQHF	TGTGCCAGCAGCTCGGGACGCCTAGAAGACGGACAGCCCCAGCATTTT
TRBJ2-1	-	13	TRBV6-5	TRBD1	CASSYTQGDEQFF	TGTGCCAGCAGTTATACGCAGGGGGATGAGCAGTTCTTC
TRBJ2-1	once	18	TRBV4-1	TRBD1	CASSQFPGTGVLNNEQFF	TGCGCCAGCAGCCAATTTCCCGGGACAGGGGTTTTAAACAATGAGCAGTTCTTC
TRBJ2-3	-	17	TRBV19	TRBD2	CASSIPPAGDSTDTQYF	TGTGCCAGTAGTATTCCCCCGGCGGGAGATAGCACAGATACGCAGTATTTT
TRBJ2-3	-	14	TRBV7-3	-	CASSLLGSGDTQYF	TGTGCCAGCAGCCTGCTAGGTTCGGGAGATACGCAGTATTTT
TRBJ2-3	-	15	TRBV13	-	CASNTGERERDTQYF	TGTGCCAGCAACACAGGGGAGCGGGAGAGAGATACGCAGTATTTT
TRBJ1-2	-	12	TRBV5-4	-	CASSFGGAGYTF	TGTGCCAGCAGCTTTGGGGGCGCCGGCTACACCTTC
TRBJ2-5	-	13	TRBV10-3	-	CATTDKYQETQYF	TGTGCCACCACCGACAAGTACCAAGAGACCCAGTACTTC
TRBJ1-1	-	13	TRBV12-3/TRBV12-4	-	CASSLSLNLGAFF	TGTGCCAGCAGTCTTTCGTTAAACCTGGGGGCTTTCTTT
TRBJ1-5	-	13	TRBV7-2	TRBD1	CASSSTRGQPQHF	TGTGCCAGCAGCTCAACCAGGGGGCAGCCCCAGCATTTT
TRBJ1-1	-	14	TRBV3-1/TRBV3-2	-	CASSQGFRGTEAFF	TGTGCCAGCAGCCAAGGGTTCCGGGGCACTGAAGCTTTCTTT
TRBJ1-3	-	14	TRBV5-1	-	CASSLEDPGNTIYF	TGCGCCAGCAGCTTGGAGGATCCTGGAAACACCATATATTTT
TRBJ1-4	-	14	TRBV6-5	-	CASSSTRAGEKLFF	TGTGCCAGCAGTTCAACTAGGGCGGGGGAAAAACTGTTTTTT
TRBJ2-1	-	15	TRBV24-1	-	CATKPRDGGYNEQFF	TGTGCCACCAAACCGCGGGATGGTGGGTACAATGAGCAGTTCTTC
TRBJ2-2	-	11	TRBV27	-	CASSLAGELFF	TGTGCCAGCAGTTTAGCCGGGGAGCTGTTTTTT
TRBJ2-7	-	16	TRBV7-8	TRBD1	CASSSYSGTAQYEQYF	TGTGCCAGCAGCTCTTATTCGGGGACAGCACAATACGAGCAGTACTTC
TRBJ1-5	-	18	TRBV7-2	-	CASSLDGTSVDTNQPQHF	TGTGCCAGCAGCTTAGACGGGACCTCAGTTGATACTAATCAGCCCCAGCATTTT
TRBJ2-7	-	14	TRBV7-2	TRBD2	CASSPSGIQSEQYF	TGTGCCAGCAGTCCTAGCGGGATCCAGAGTGAGCAGTACTTC
TRBJ2-1	-	14	TRBV5-1	TRBD1	CASSSGQLYNEQFF	TGCGCCAGCAGCTCGGGACAGTTGTACAATGAGCAGTTCTTC
TRBJ2-7	-	13	TRBV7-9	TRBD1	CASGGTGGYEQYF	TGTGCCAGCGGGGGGACAGGAGGTTACGAGCAGTACTTC
TRBJ1-4	-	14	TRBV9	-	CASSVPGGNEKLFF	TGTGCCAGCAGCGTCCCGGGCGGAAATGAAAAACTGTTTTTT
TRBJ2-7	-	11	TRBV6-5	TRBD1	CATHTGVEQYF	TGTGCCACGCATACAGGGGTCGAGCAGTACTTC
TRBJ2-7	-	15	TRBV6-5	TRBD2	CASSYSGGSSYEQYF	TGTGCCAGCAGTTACAGTGGCGGGAGCTCCTACGAGCAGTACTTC
TRBJ2-7	-	15	TRBV2	TRBD2	CASSGGTSGRHEQYF	TGTGCCAGCAGTGGAGGGACTAGCGGGAGACACGAGCAGTACTTC
TRBJ1-2	-	12	TRBV2	-	CASSGQAYGYTF	TGTGCCAGCAGTGGACAAGCCTATGGCTACACCTTC
TRBJ2-3	-	16	TRBV20-1	-	CSASSPTVTSTDTQYF	TGCAGTGCTAGTTCTCCGACAGTTACTAGCACAGATACGCAGTATTTT
TRBJ1-2	-	16	TRBV30	TRBD1	CAWSVPGTGGRHGYTF	TGTGCCTGGAGTGTACCCGGGACAGGGGGAAGACATGGCTACACCTTC
TRBJ1-2	-	12	TRBV5-4	-	CASSLDSYGYTF	TGTGCCAGCAGCTTAGACAGCTATGGCTACACCTTC
TRBJ2-2	-	15	TRBV11-3	TRBD2	CASSSSGSVAGELFF	TGTGCCAGCAGCTCTAGCGGGAGCGTGGCCGGGGAGCTGTTTTTT
TRBJ2-1	-	19	TRBV19	TRBD2	CASSFTSRGRLAGGDEQFF	TGTGCCAGTAGTTTCACTTCACGAGGACGACTAGCGGGAGGCGATGAGCAGTTCTTC
TRBJ2-7	-	11	TRBV27	-	CASSLAGEQYF	TGTGCCAGCAGTTTAGCGGGTGAGCAGTACTTC
TRBJ1-1	once	15	TRBV5-8	TRBD1	CASSRRQGSGTEAFF	TGTGCCAGCAGCAGACGACAGGGATCTGGCACTGAAGCTTTCTTT
TRBJ1-1	-	16	TRBV10-1	TRBD1	CASSLPDDRANTEAFF	TGCGCCAGCAGCCTCCCCGATGACAGGGCGAACACTGAAGCTTTCTTT
TRBJ2-1	few	16	TRBV11-2	-	CASSSRADSSYNEQFF	TGTGCCAGCAGCTCTAGGGCGGACTCCTCCTACAATGAGCAGTTCTTC
TRBJ1-5	-	13	TRBV12-3/TRBV12-4	-	CASRGAASQPQHF	TGTGCCAGCAGAGGAGCAGCGAGCCAGCCCCAGCATTTT
TRBJ1-1	-	13	TRBV7-6	TRBD1	CASTDRESGRAFF	TGTGCCAGCACCGACAGGGAGAGCGGTCGAGCTTTCTTT
TRBJ2-1	-	16	TRBV6-1	TRBD2	CASSGSLAGGPGEQFF	TGTGCCAGCAGTGGCTCTCTAGCGGGAGGGCCGGGTGAGCAGTTCTTC
TRBJ2-7	few	16	TRBV10-3	TRBD2	CAIRETSGSPPYEQYF	TGTGCCATCAGGGAGACTAGCGGGAGCCCCCCGTACGAGCAGTACTTC
TRBJ2-1	-	16	TRBV11-2	TRBD2	CASPRRASGRANEQFF	TGTGCCAGCCCGCGAAGGGCTAGCGGGAGGGCAAATGAGCAGTTCTTC
TRBJ2-2	-	15	TRBV7-7	-	CASSPDSLVTGELFF	TGTGCCAGCAGCCCTGACTCGCTGGTCACCGGGGAGCTGTTTTTT
TRBJ2-7	-	15	TRBV3-1/TRBV3-2	TRBD1	CASSQVWTGDYEQYF	TGTGCCAGCAGCCAAGTCTGGACAGGGGACTACGAGCAGTACTTC
TRBJ2-1	-	13	TRBV7-3	-	CASSPSGVNEQFF	TGTGCCAGCAGTCCGTCGGGGGTCAATGAGCAGTTCTTC
TRBJ1-3	-	14	TRBV19	-	CASRRQGTGNTIYF	TGTGCCAGTAGGCGGCAGGGGACTGGAAACACCATATATTTT
TRBJ1-5	few	15	TRBV6-5	TRBD1	CASSFGTGPDQPQHF	TGTGCCAGCAGCTTCGGGACAGGCCCCGATCAGCCCCAGCATTTT
TRBJ2-1	-	15	TRBV7-3	-	CASSFQAGNANEQFF	TGTGCCAGCAGCTTCCAAGCGGGTAATGCCAATGAGCAGTTCTTC
TRBJ2-1	-	18	TRBV5-1	TRBD1	CASSLPYTGERSYNEQFF	TGCGCCAGCAGCTTACCCTATACAGGGGAACGCTCCTACAATGAGCAGTTCTTC
TRBJ2-1	-	14	TRBV11-1	-	CASINLLAASEQFF	TGTGCCAGCATCAATCTACTAGCCGCTTCCGAGCAGTTCTTC
TRBJ1-1	-	14	TRBV5-1	TRBD1	CASSILQGGTEAFF	TGCGCCAGCAGCATATTACAGGGGGGCACTGAAGCTTTCTTT
TRBJ1-2	-	16	TRBV2	-	CASSEPPPVANYGYTF	TGTGCCAGCAGTGAGCCCCCCCCAGTAGCTAACTATGGCTACACCTTC
TRBJ2-1	-	15	TRBV19	-	CASSIWDAGKDEQFF	TGTGCCAGTAGTATCTGGGACGCCGGGAAGGATGAGCAGTTCTTC
TRBJ2-1	-	15	TRBV3-1/TRBV3-2	TRBD2	CASSQWAGVGNEQFF	TGTGCCAGCAGCCAGTGGGCGGGAGTAGGTAATGAGCAGTTCTTC
TRBJ1-5	-	16	TRBV7-2	-	CASSLGGQGGNQPQHF	TGTGCCAGCAGCCTAGGGGGGCAGGGAGGTAATCAGCCCCAGCATTTT
TRBJ2-3	-	18	TRBV3-1/TRBV3-2	-	CASSQPLSDYPSTDTQYF	TGTGCCAGCAGCCAACCACTGAGTGACTACCCTAGCACAGATACGCAGTATTTT
TRBJ2-3	-	13	TRBV30	-	CAWSTRRSDTQYF	TGTGCCTGGAGTACTAGGCGATCCGATACGCAGTATTTT
TRBJ1-6	-	13	TRBV4-1	-	CASSQDWNSPLHF	TGCGCCAGCAGCCAAGATTGGAATTCACCCCTCCACTTT
TRBJ1-2	-	15	TRBV15	TRBD1	CATSGNRGRNYGYTF	TGTGCCACCAGCGGCAACAGGGGGCGCAACTATGGCTACACCTTC
TRBJ1-1	once	13	TRBV6-5	TRBD1	CASRSRTGTEAFF	TGTGCCAGCAGGTCCCGGACAGGGACTGAAGCTTTCTTT
TRBJ2-7	-	15	TRBV11-3	-	CASNSGIGGLSEQYF	TGTGCCAGCAACTCCGGGATAGGCGGCTTATCCGAGCAGTACTTC
TRBJ2-2	-	18	TRBV4-1	-	CASSQEPRTPTNTGELFF	TGCGCCAGCAGCCAAGAGCCAAGGACCCCAACGAACACCGGGGAGCTGTTTTTT
TRBJ2-7	-	15	TRBV5-1	-	CASSPAGGRRGEQYF	TGCGCCAGCAGCCCGGCTGGGGGTAGAAGGGGCGAGCAGTACTTC